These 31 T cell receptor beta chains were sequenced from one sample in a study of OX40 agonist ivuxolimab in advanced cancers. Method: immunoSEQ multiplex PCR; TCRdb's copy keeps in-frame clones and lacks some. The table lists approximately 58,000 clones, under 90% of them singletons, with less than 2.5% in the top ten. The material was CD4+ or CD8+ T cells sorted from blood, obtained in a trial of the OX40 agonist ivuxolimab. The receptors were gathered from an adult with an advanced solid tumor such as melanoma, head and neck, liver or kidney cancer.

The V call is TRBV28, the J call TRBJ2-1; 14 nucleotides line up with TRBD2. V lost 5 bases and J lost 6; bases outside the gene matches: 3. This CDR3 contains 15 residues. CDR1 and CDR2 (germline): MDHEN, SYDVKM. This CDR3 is CASSETSGRGNEQFF. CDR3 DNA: TGTGCCAGCAGTGAGACTAGCGGGAGGGGCAATGAGCAGTTCTTC.

The CDR3 loop is CASSQAPTDSYEQYF. The CDR3, as DNA: TGCGCCAGCAGCCAAGCTCCGACAGACTCCTACGAGCAGTACTTC. The chain is built from TRBV4-1 and TRBJ2-7, with TRBD1 as a possible D gene (5 bases). This CDR3 comprises 15 residues. Trimming took 1 base from V and 0 from J, leaving 10 bases between them. Germline V gene data show CDR1 as MGHRA and CDR2 as YSYEKL.

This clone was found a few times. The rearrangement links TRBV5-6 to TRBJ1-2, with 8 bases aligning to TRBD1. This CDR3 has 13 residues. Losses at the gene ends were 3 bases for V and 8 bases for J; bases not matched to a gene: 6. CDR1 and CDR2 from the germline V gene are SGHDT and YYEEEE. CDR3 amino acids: CASSSPRGHGYTF. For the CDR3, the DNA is TGTGCCAGCAGCTCCCCCAGGGGGCACGGCTACACCTTC.

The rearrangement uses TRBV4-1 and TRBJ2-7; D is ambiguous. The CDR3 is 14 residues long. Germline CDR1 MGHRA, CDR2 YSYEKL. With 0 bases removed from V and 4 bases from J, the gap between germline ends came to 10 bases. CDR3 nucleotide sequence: TGCGCCAGCAGCCAAGACCCAACGATATACGAGCAGTACTTC. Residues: CASSQDPTIYEQYF.

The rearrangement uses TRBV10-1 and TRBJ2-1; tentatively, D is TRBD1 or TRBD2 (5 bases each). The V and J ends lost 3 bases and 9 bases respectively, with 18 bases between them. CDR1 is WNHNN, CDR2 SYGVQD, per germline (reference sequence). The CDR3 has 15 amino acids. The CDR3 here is CASSDIRDPTGEQFF. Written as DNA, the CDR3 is TGCGCCAGCAGTGACATCCGGGACCCCACGGGTGAGCAGTTCTTC.

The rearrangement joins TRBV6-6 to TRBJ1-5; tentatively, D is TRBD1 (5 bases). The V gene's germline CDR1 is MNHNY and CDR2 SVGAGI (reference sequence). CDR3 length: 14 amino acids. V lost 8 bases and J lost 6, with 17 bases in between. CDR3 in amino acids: CASAIGATGQPQHF. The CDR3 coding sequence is TGTGCCAGCGCCATCGGGGCGACGGGTCAGCCCCAGCATTTT.

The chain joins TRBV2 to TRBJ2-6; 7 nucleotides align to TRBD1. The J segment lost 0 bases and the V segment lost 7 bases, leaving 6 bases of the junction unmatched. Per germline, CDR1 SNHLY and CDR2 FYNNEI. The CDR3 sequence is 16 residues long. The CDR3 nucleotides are TGTGCCAGCAAAGGGACAGAGTTCTCTGGGGCCAACGTCCTGACTTTC. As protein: CASKGTEFSGANVLTF.

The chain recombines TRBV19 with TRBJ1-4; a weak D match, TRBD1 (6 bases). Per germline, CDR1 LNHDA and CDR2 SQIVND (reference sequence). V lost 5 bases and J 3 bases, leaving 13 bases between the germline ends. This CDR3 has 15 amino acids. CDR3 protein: CASSRHQGSNEKLFF. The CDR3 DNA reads TGTGCCAGTAGTCGCCACCAGGGGTCTAATGAAAAACTGTTTTTT.

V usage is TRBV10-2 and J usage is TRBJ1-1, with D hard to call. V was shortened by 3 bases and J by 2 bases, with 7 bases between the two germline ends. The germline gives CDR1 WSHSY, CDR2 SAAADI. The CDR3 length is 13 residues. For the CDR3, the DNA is TGCGCCAGCAGTGATCCCCCAAACACTGAAGCTTTCTTT. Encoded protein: CASSDPPNTEAFF.

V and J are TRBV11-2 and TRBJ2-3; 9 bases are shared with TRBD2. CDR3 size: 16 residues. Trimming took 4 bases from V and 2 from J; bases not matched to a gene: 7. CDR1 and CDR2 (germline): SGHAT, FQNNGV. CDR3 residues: CASSSRAGGFTDTQYF. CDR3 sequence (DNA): TGTGCCAGCAGCTCTAGGGCGGGGGGGTTCACAGATACGCAGTATTTT.

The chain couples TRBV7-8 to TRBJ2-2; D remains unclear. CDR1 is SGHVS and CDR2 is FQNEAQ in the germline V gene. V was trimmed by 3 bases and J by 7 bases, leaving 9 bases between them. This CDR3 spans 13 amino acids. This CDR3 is CASSLIIGGELFF. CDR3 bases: TGTGCCAGCAGCTTGATCATCGGCGGGGAGCTGTTTTTT.

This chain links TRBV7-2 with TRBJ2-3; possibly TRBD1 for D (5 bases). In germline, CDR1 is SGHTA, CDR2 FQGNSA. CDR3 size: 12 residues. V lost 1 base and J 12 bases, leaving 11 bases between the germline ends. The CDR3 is CASSLVSGSQYF. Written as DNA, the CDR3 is TGTGCCAGCAGCTTAGTTTCAGGGTCCCAGTATTTT.

CDR3 amino acids: CAISESRDYEQFF. The CDR3 coding sequence is TGTGCCATCAGTGAGTCTCGAGACTATGAGCAGTTCTTC. The gene calls are TRBV10-3 and TRBJ2-1, with D unresolved. The CDR3 loop spans 13 amino acids. Trimming removed 0 bases at V and 8 bases at J, with 8 bases between. Germline V CDR1 and CDR2: ENHRY, SYGVKD.

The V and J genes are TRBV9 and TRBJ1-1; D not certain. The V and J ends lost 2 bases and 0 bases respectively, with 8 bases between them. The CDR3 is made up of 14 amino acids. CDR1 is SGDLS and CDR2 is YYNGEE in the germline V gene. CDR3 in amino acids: CASSVGGMNTEAFF. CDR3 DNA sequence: TGTGCCAGCAGCGTGGGAGGCATGAACACTGAAGCTTTCTTT.

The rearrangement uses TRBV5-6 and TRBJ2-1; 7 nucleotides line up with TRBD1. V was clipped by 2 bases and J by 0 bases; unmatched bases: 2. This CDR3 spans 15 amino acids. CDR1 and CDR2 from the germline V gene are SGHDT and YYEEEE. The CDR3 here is CASSLTGASYNEQFF. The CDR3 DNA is TGTGCCAGCAGCTTAACAGGGGCCTCCTACAATGAGCAGTTCTTC.

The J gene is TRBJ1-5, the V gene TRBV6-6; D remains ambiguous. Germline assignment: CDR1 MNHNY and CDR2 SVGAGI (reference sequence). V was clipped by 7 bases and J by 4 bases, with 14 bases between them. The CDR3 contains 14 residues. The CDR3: CASNQRGRNQPQHF. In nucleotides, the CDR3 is TGTGCCAGCAATCAACGAGGGAGGAATCAGCCCCAGCATTTT.

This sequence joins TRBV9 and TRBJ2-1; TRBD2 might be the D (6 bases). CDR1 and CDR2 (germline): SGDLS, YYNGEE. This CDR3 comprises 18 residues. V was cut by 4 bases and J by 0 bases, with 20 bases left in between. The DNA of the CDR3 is TGTGCCAGCAGCCCCCGTGGGGCGGGGATAACCTCCTACAATGAGCAGTTCTTC. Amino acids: CASSPRGAGITSYNEQFF.

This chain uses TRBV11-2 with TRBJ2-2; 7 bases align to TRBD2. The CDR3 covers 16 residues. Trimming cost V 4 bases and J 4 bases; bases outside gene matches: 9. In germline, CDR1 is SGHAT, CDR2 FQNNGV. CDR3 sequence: CASSSRGRVSTGELFF. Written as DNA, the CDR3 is TGTGCCAGCAGCTCGCGTGGGAGGGTTTCCACCGGGGAGCTGTTTTTT.

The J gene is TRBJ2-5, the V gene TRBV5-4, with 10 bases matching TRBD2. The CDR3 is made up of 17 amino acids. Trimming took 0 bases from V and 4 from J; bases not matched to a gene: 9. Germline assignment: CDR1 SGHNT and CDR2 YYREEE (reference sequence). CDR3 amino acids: CASSLGTSGGLGETQYF. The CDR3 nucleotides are TGTGCCAGCAGCTTGGGGACTAGCGGAGGCTTGGGAGAGACCCAGTACTTC.

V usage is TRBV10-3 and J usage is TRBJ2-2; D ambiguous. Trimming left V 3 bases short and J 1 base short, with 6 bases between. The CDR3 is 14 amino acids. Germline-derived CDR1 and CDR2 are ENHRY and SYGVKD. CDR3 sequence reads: CAISDALNTGELFF. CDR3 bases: TGTGCCATCAGTGATGCCCTGAACACCGGGGAGCTGTTTTTT.

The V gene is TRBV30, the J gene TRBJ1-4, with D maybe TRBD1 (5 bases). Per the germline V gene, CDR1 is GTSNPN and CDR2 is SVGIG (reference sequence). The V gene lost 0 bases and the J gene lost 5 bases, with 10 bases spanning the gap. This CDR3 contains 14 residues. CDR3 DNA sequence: TGTGCCTGGAGTGTGGGGGGGGAGAATGAAAAACTGTTTTTT. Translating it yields CAWSVGGENEKLFF.

CDR3: CASSLSQFGGRSPHNEQFF. The CDR3, as DNA: TGTGCCAGCAGCTTAAGTCAATTTGGGGGGCGATCCCCTCACAATGAGCAGTTCTTC. V and J are TRBV7-8 and TRBJ2-1; either TRBD1 or TRBD2 may supply D (6 bases each). Germline V lookup: CDR1 SGHVS, CDR2 FQNEAQ. The CDR3 extends over 19 amino acids. The V end was cut by 2 bases, the J end by 5 bases, with 25 bases between.

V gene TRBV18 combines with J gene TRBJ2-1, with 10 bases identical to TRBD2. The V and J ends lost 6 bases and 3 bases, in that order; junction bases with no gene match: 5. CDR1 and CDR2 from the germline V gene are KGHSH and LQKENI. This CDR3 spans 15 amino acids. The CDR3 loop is CASSPLAGDYNEQFF. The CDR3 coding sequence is TGTGCCAGCTCCCCTCTAGCGGGAGACTACAATGAGCAGTTCTTC.

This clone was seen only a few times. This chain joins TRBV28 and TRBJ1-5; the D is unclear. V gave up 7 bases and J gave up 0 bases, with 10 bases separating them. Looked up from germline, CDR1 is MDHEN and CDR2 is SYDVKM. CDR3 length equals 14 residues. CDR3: CASNLPYSNQPQHF. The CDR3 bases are TGTGCCAGCAACCTACCGTATAGCAATCAGCCCCAGCATTTT.

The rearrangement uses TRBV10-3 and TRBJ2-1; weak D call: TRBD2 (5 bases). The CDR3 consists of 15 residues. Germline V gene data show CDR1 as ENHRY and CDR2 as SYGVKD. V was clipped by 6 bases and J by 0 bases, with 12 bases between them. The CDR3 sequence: CAIREAESSYNEQFF. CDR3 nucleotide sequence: TGTGCCATCAGGGAAGCGGAAAGCTCCTACAATGAGCAGTTCTTC.

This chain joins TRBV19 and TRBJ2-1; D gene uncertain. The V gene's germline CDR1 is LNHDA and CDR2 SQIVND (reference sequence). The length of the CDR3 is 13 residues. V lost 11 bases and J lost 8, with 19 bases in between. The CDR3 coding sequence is TGTGCCTCCGGCGGCTATAATAGACATGAGCAGTTCTTC. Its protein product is CASGGYNRHEQFF.

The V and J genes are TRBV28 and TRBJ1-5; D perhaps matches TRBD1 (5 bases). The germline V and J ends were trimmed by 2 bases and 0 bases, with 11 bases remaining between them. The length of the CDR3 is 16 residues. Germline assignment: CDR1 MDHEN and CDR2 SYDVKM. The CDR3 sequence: CASSLGGGYSNQPQHF. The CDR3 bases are TGTGCCAGCAGTTTAGGGGGGGGATATAGCAATCAGCCCCAGCATTTT.

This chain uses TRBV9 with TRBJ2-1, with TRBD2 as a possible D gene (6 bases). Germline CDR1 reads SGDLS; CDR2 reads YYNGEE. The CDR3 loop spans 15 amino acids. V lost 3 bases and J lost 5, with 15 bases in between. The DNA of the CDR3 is TGTGCCAGCAGCGATGGGGGAGGCCTAAACAATGAGCAGTTCTTC. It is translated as CASSDGGGLNNEQFF.

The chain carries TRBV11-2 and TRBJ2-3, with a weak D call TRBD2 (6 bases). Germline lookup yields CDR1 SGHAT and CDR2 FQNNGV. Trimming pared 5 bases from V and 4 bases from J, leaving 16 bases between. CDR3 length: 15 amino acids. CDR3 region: CASSVTRTGADTQYF. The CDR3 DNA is TGTGCCAGCAGCGTGACCAGAACGGGAGCAGATACGCAGTATTTT.

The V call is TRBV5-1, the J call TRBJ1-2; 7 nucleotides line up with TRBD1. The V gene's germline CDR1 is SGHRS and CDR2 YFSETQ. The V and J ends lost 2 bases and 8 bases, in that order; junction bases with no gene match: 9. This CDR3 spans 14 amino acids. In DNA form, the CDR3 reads TGCGCCAGCAGCTTTACTCAGGGGGGCGGCGGCTACACCTTC. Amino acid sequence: CASSFTQGGGGYTF.

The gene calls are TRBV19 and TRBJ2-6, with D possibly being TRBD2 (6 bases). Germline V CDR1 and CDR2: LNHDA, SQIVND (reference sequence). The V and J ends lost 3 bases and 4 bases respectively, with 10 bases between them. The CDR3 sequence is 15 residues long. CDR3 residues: CASSMAGSGANVLTF. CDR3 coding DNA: TGTGCCAGTAGTATGGCGGGATCCGGGGCCAACGTCCTGACTTTC.